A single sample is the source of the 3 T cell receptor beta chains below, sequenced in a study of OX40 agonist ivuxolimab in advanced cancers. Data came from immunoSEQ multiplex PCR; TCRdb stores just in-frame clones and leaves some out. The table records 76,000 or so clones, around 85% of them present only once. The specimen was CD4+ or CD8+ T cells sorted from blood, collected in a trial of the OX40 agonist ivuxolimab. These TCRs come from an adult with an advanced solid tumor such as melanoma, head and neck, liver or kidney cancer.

The CDR3 nucleotides read TGTGCCAGCAGCCACTGGAGGGACCGAGGAGAAGCTTTCTTT. Translation: CASSHWRDRGEAFF. The chain couples TRBV27 to TRBJ1-1; D may be TRBD1 (5 bases). CDR1 MNHEY and CDR2 SMNVEV come from the germline V gene (reference sequence). CDR3 length equals 14 residues. Trimming cost V 6 bases and J 8 bases, with 19 bases left between them.

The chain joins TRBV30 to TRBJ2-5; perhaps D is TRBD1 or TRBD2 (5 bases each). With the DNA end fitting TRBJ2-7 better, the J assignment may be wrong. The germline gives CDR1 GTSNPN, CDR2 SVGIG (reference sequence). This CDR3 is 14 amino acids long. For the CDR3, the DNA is TGTGCCTGGACCCGGGGCGGCGGATTCTACGAGCAGTACTTC. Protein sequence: CAWTRGGGFYEQYF.

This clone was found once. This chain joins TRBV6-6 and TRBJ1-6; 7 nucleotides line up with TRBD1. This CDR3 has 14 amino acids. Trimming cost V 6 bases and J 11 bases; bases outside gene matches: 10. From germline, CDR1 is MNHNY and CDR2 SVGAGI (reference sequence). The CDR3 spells CASSQTGDSTPLHF. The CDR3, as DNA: TGTGCCAGCAGCCAGACTGGGGACAGTACACCCCTCCACTTT.